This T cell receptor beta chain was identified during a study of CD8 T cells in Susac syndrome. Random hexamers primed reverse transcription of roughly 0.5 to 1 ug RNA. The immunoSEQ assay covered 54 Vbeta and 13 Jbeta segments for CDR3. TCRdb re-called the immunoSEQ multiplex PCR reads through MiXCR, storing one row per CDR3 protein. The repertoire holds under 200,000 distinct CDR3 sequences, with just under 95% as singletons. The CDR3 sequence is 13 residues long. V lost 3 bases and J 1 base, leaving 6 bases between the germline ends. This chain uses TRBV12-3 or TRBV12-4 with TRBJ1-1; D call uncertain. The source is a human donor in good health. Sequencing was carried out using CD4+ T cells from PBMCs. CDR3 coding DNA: TGTGCCAGCAGTTTGCGCCAGAACACTGAAGCTTTCTTT. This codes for CASSLRQNTEAFF.